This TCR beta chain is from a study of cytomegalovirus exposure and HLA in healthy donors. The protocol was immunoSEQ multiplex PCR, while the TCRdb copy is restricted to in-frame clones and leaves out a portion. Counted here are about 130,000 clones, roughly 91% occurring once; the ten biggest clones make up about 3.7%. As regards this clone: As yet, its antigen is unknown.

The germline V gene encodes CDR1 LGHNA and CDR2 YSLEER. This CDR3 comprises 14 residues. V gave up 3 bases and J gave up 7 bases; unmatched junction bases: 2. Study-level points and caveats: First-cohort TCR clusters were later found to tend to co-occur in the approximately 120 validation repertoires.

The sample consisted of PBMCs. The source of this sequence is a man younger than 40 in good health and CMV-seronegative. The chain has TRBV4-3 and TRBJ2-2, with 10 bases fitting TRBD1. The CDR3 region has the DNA TGCGCCAGCAGCCAGGACAGGGGGAACGGGGAGCTGTTTTTT. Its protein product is CASSQDRGNGELFF.